Included here is one T cell receptor (beta chain) sequence, with context. Clones were sequenced by immunoSEQ multiplex PCR, and TCRdb holds only the in-frame ones, with some missing. This table has 2 million to 2.5 million clones, 92% appearing once. These data originate in a study of shared clonotypes between healthy human individuals. The clonotype originates from a man aged 18 to 30 in good health. Some clones in this sample may be carry-over from other donors' samples. Sequencing was done on a sample of naive CD4+ T cells from PBMCs. As for subset: CD45RA+ positively selected.

CDR3 DNA: TGTGCCTGGAGTGGACTAGCGGGAGACCGGGGTGAGCAGTTCTTC. It specifies CAWSGLAGDRGEQFF. The rearrangement links TRBV30 to TRBJ2-1; 12 positions agree with TRBD2. The CDR3 consists of 15 residues. Unmatched junction bases numbered 7, after V lost 1 base and J lost 9 bases. Germline-derived CDR1 and CDR2 are GTSNPN and SVGIG (reference sequence). The full variable domain, completed using reference TRBV30 and TRBJ2-1, is SQTIHQWPATLVQPVGSPLSLECTVEGTSNPNLYWYRQAAGRGLQLLFYSVGIGQISSEVPQNLSASRPQDRQFILSSKKLLLSDSGFYLCAWSGLAGDRGEQFFGPGTRLTVL.